This T cell receptor beta chain was found in a study of PD-1 blockade in classical Hodgkin lymphoma (dated by TCRdb to the early 2020s). Broadly, across the study: Nivolumab dosing was 3 mg/kg intravenously every 2 weeks, continuing until either disease progression or unacceptable toxicity. The study used TCR beta sequencing and CyTOF to define a peripheral blood immune signature of response to PD-1 blockade in classical Hodgkin lymphoma. On the study overall, not on this receptor specifically: Among trial patients, those achieving complete response had baseline diversity similar to that of newly diagnosed patients, while diversity was significantly lower in partial responders and progressors. Only a single clinical trial cohort was studied, and what caused the repertoire differences, possibly disease activity or prior therapy, remained undefined. CD4+ but not CD8+ TCR diversity rose significantly by C4D1 (p=0.0027 vs p=0.16), most apparent in complete responders (p=0.02). Newly diagnosed patients were reported to have lower baseline TCR diversity than healthy donors, and relapsed/refractory patients were reported to have lower baseline TCR diversity still. Diversity was lower in patients who began nivolumab less than 1 year after ASCT, so these patients were left out of later analyses to avoid confounding by immune reconstitution.

V and J are trimmed by 3 bases and 3 bases, and the gene matches miss 5 bases of the junction. The cysteine opens and the phenylalanine closes a CDR3 of 14 amino acids. The CDR3 DNA has 42 bases and is translated from base 1. Reading the germline V gene gives CDR1 SGHRS and CDR2 YFSETQ. Turning to this clone: It has no known antigen specificity. No much larger clonotype is one base removed from it; base qualities were not supplied.

According to the study, the label for this sample's time point signals: cycle 1 day 1 (C1D1), immediately before nivolumab initiation. Every trial patient had relapsed after autologous stem cell transplantation, and cohorts A, B and C differed in prior brentuximab vedotin exposure. The trial cohort comprised more than 55 patients with relapsed/refractory classical Hodgkin lymphoma whose best overall responses were complete response, partial response or progressive disease. In the multi-cohort phase II CheckMate 205 trial, trial patients received single-agent nivolumab. An independent review committee assessed best overall response by applying the 2007 International Working Group response criteria. Trial PBMCs were collected immediately before nivolumab initiation (C1D1) and during therapy at cycle 2 day 1 and cycle 4 day 1. Peripheral blood was collected in 8 mL Vacutainer Cell Preparation Tubes, from which PBMCs were isolated by centrifugation and then cryopreserved.

The Qiagen DNeasy kit was used to extract genomic DNA from unsorted PBMCs and from the negatively selected CD4+ and CD8+ fractions. Using primers that anneal to V and J segments, immunoSEQ multiplex PCR amplified the TCR beta CDR3 regions. A synthetic immune receptor repertoire was used to minimize amplification bias, and remaining bias was computationally removed after sequencing. The source study handled its data this way. Repertoire diversity was quantified as the Shannon entropy index using custom Python scripts. Unsorted, CD4+ and CD8+ repertoires were analyzed separately, except in combined analyses where CD4+ and CD8+ sequences were merged in silico. Clonal expansion was defined as a frequency increase of at least 2-fold after treatment compared with C1D1, and clones undetected at baseline were assigned a pseudocount of 0.5. Clones with 0 or 1 copy at C1D1 were classified as singleton clones, and clones with 2 or more copies were classified as non-singleton clones. By matching protein sequences in sorted samples from the same patient, clones expanded in unsorted samples were annotated as CD4+, CD8+ or unknown. Wilcoxon tests were applied to paired samples to test diversity changes from C1D1 to C4D1. The table comes from immuneACCESS by way of TCRdb, which keeps in-frame sequences with V and J called. Part of the clones is missing from these tables; in studies checked, under half for an unresolved V gene and the rest for unknown reasons. V, J and clone size derive from that table, while D and trimming were established from the DNA sequence. Counted in this sample were roughly 92,000 clones; more than 90% of them appeared once. The top ten clones comprise 2.8% of the sample.

The sequence was obtained from a human donor with classical Hodgkin lymphoma. Here the chain combines TRBV5-1 and TRBJ2-5; a stretch of 7 junction bases matches TRBD1. This specimen was peripheral blood mononuclear cells (PBMCs), taken at baseline. The CDR3 protein is CASSSTTGKETQYF. Here is the DNA: TGCGCCAGCAGCTCGACGACAGGGAAAGAGACCCAGTACTTC.